A single sample gave rise to the 16 T cell receptor beta chains below, sequenced in a study of CD8 T cells in ankylosing spondylitis. A single record per CDR3 protein comes from TCRdb applying MiXCR to the 5' RACE reads. The table lists about 130,000 distinct CDR3 sequences, around 9.7% of them singletons. Sequencing was carried out using blood, either unsorted or a sorted T cell fraction (not recorded which). Receptors were obtained from a male donor with ankylosing spondylitis or in good health (not recorded which).

This clonotype occurred many times. The CDR3 sequence: CSETGRVNTEAFF. In DNA form, the CDR3 reads TGCAGTGAAACCGGTAGGGTGAACACTGAAGCTTTCTTT. This sequence joins TRBV20-1 and TRBJ1-1; no firm D call. The germline V and J ends were trimmed by 7 bases and 0 bases, with 12 bases remaining between them. The germline gives CDR1 DFQATT, CDR2 SNEGSKA (reference sequence). The CDR3 consists of 13 residues.

This clonotype came up many times. The gene calls are TRBV20-1 and TRBJ2-7; maybe TRBD1 (5 bases). V was clipped by 6 bases and J by 0 bases, with 9 bases between them. Germline CDR1 is DFQATT and CDR2 is SNEGSKA (reference sequence). CDR3 size: 12 residues. CDR3 DNA: TGCAGTGCCAAGACAGCCTCCTACGAGCAGTACTTC. Its protein product is CSAKTASYEQYF.

This clonotype has a handful of counts. The chain is built from TRBV9 and TRBJ2-5, with D possibly being TRBD2 (6 bases). The CDR3 is made up of 15 amino acids. The V end was cut by 0 bases, the J end by 5 bases, with 14 bases between. The germline V gene encodes CDR1 SGDLS and CDR2 YYNGEE. The CDR3 bases are TGTGCCAGCAGCGTAGGGGGGACTCGGGGGGAGACCCAGTACTTC. It encodes CASSVGGTRGETQYF. Looking up the rest from reference TRBV9 and TRBJ2-5 gives the full variable domain: DSGVTQTPKHLITATGQRVTLRCSPRSGDLSVYWYQQSLDQGLQFLIQYYNGEERAKGNILERFSAQQFPDLHSELNLSSLELGDSALYFCASSVGGTRGETQYFGPGTRLLVL.

This clonotype was recorded at least ten times. As DNA, the CDR3 is TGCAGCGTTGAGCTGGCGGGAGGCCGCAGTAACACCGGGGAGCTGTTTTTT. This codes for CSVELAGGRSNTGELFF. The chain combines TRBV29-1 with TRBJ2-2; 8 positions agree with TRBD2. Germline CDR1 and CDR2: SQVTM and ANQGSEA. The CDR3 totals 17 residues. Trimming at V came to 3 bases and at J to 2 bases, leaving 11 bases not matched to a gene.

The chain uses TRBV14 and TRBJ2-2; unclear D gene. This CDR3 contains 15 residues. Germline CDR1 is SGHDN and CDR2 is FVKESK. Trimming left V 0 bases short and J 8 bases short, with 13 bases between. DNA for the CDR3: TGTGCCAGCAGCCAAGAGGTACTCCCAGTAGGGGAGCTGTTTTTT. As protein: CASSQEVLPVGELFF.

This clonotype was observed many times. The CDR3 DNA follows: TGCAGCGTTGAAGGGACCCCCGGAGATACGCAGTATTTT. This codes for CSVEGTPGDTQYF. The V gene is TRBV29-1, the J gene TRBJ2-3; no reliable D call. From germline, CDR1 is SQVTM and CDR2 ANQGSEA. This CDR3 is built from 13 residues. Trimming shortened V by 1 base and J by 5 bases, and 10 bases separated the two germline ends.

This clonotype was picked up many times. The V and J genes are TRBV12-3 or TRBV12-4 and TRBJ2-1, with TRBD1 matching 9 bases. Unmatched junction bases numbered 11, after V lost 6 bases and J lost 8 bases. CDR3 length: 15 amino acids. In DNA, the CDR3 is TGTGCCAGCAGCCCCGCCGACAGGGGGTTCGATGAGCAGTTCTTC. Translated: CASSPADRGFDEQFF.

The V and J genes are TRBV7-6 and TRBJ2-1; 12 bases map to TRBD1. The CDR3 is 17 residues long. J was trimmed by 8 bases and V by 5 bases; bases with no gene match: 13. The germline gives CDR1 SGHVS, CDR2 FNYEAQ. The CDR3 sequence is CASSLQSTGTGGDEQFF. CDR3 nucleotide sequence: TGTGCCAGCAGCCTACAGTCAACCGGGACAGGGGGCGATGAGCAGTTCTTC.

The chain carries TRBV7-6 and TRBJ2-2, with D unresolved. Trimming took 0 bases from V and 1 from J, leaving 6 bases between them. CDR3 size: 15 residues. Germline CDR1 and CDR2: SGHVS and FNYEAQ. The CDR3 is CASSLAWGNTGELFF. DNA for the CDR3: TGTGCCAGCAGCTTAGCATGGGGGAACACCGGGGAGCTGTTTTTT.

This clonotype was seen at least ten times. V gene TRBV11-3 combines with J gene TRBJ2-1; the match to TRBD1 covers 10 bases. The CDR3 length is 12 residues. Germline values: CDR1 SGHNT, CDR2 YENEEA. The junction had 7 bases not matched to a gene; V was cut back by 5 bases and J by 15 bases. CDR3 sequence: CASSARQGALFF. The CDR3 DNA follows: TGTGCCAGCAGCGCTAGACAGGGGGCCCTGTTCTTC. The variable domain in full, completed from reference TRBV11-3 and TRBJ2-1, reads EAGVVQSPRYKIIEKKQPVAFWCNPISGHNTLYWYLQNLGQGPELLIRYENEEAVDDSQLPKDRFSAERLKGVDSTLKIQPAELGDSAVYLCASSARQGALFFGPGTRLTVL.

This clonotype was found a few times. The chain carries TRBV6-1 and TRBJ2-7; TRBD2 aligns across 11 bases. The V segment lost 6 bases and the J segment 4 bases; nucleotides outside the gene matches: 11. This CDR3 is 16 amino acids long. The V gene's germline CDR1 is MNHNS and CDR2 SASEGT. The CDR3 is CASSQRLAGGPYEQYF. CDR3 nucleotide sequence: TGTGCCAGCAGCCAGCGTTTAGCGGGAGGGCCGTACGAGCAGTACTTC.

In its sample, this clonotype was seen a few times. Germline and junction disagree at one end, which may indicate a read error. The chain is built from TRBV20-1 and TRBJ2-3, with 8 positions matching TRBD2. The CDR3 length is 17 residues. In germline, CDR1 is DFQATT, CDR2 SNEGSKA (reference sequence). The CDR3, as DNA: TGCTGTGCTAGAGGGATACGGGAGGGGGTGGGCACAGATACGCAGTATTTT. It translates to CCARGIREGVGTDTQYF.

Turning to this clonotype: Possible read error: a much larger clone is one base away. The CDR3 sequence is CASSFRPQGQYNEQCF. CDR3 coding DNA: TGTGCCAGCAGTTTTCGACCGCAAGGACAGTACAATGAGCAGTGCTTC. This chain uses TRBV12-3 or TRBV12-4 with TRBJ2-1; a possible D gene is TRBD1 (6 bases). There are 16 residues in the CDR3.

This clonotype was picked up many times. The rearrangement joins TRBV20-1 to TRBJ2-3, with 11 positions matching TRBD2. The V gene's germline CDR1 is DFQATT and CDR2 SNEGSKA (reference sequence). CDR3 length: 14 amino acids. After removal of 4 bases from V and 4 bases from J, the junction contained 4 bases not matched to a gene. As DNA, the CDR3 is TGCAGTGCTATGGGACTAGCGGTCTCAGATACGCAGTATTTT. It translates to CSAMGLAVSDTQYF.

This clonotype was seen ten or more times. The chain carries TRBV7-7 and TRBJ2-3, with 8 bases lining up with TRBD2. The CDR3 runs to 15 residues. Germline-derived CDR1 and CDR2 are SSHAT and FNYEAQ (reference sequence). V was pared by 5 bases and J by 7 bases, with 11 bases of the junction left unmatched. CDR3 DNA: TGTGCCAGCAGCAAGGGAGCGGGAGCCGGGCATACGCAGTATTTT. Translating gives CASSKGAGAGHTQYF. Variable domain in full (rest from reference TRBV7-7 and TRBJ2-3): GAGVSQSPRYKVTKRGQDVTLRCDPISSHATLYWYQQALGQGPEFLTYFNYEAQPDKSGLPSDRFSAERPEGSISTLTIQRTEQRDSAMYRCASSKGAGAGHTQYFGPGTRLTVL.

A few counts support this clonotype. The CDR3: CSASDSGLAGGGEQFF. The CDR3 nucleotides are TGCAGTGCTAGTGATTCGGGACTAGCGGGAGGGGGGGAGCAGTTCTTC. The chain uses TRBV20-1 and TRBJ2-1, with 16 bases aligning to TRBD2. The CDR3 loop spans 16 amino acids. Germline values: CDR1 DFQATT, CDR2 SNEGSKA (reference sequence). The junction had 9 bases not matched to a gene; V was cut back by 3 bases and J by 10 bases.